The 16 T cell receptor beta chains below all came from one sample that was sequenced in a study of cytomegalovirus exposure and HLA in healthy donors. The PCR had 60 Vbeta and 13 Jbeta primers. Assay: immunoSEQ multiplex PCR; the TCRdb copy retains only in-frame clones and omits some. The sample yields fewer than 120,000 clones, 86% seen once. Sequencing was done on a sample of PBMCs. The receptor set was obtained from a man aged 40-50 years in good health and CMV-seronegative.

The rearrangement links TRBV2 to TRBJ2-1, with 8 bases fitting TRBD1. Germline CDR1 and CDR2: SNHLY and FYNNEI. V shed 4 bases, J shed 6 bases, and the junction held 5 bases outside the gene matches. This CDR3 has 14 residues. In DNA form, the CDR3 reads TGTGCCAGCAGTGTGGACAGGGTGGGCAATGAGCAGTTCTTC. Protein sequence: CASSVDRVGNEQFF.

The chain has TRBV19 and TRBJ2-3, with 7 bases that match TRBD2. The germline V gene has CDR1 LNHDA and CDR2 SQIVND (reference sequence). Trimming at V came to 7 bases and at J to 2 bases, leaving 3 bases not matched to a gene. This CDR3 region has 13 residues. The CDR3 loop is CASTGDYTDTQYF. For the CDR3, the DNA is TGTGCCAGTACCGGGGACTACACAGATACGCAGTATTTT.

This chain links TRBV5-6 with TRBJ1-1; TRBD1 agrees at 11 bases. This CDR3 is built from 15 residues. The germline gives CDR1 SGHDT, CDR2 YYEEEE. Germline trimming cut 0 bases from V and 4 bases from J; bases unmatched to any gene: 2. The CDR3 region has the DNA TGTGCCAGCAGCTTGGTGGGGACAGGGGGCACTGAAGCTTTCTTT. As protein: CASSLVGTGGTEAFF.

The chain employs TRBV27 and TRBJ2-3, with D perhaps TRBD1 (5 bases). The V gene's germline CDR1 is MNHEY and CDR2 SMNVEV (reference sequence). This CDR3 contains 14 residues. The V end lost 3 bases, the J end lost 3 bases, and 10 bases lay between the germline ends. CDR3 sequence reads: CASSLGQSTDTQYF. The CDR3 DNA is TGTGCCAGCAGTTTGGGGCAGAGTACAGATACGCAGTATTTT.

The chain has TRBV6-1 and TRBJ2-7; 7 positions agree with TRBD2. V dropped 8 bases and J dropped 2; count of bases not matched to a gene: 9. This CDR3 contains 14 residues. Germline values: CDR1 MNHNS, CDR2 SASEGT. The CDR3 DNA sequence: TGTGCCAGCGGGGGGGAAGGTGTCCCCTACGAGCAGTACTTC. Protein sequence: CASGGEGVPYEQYF.

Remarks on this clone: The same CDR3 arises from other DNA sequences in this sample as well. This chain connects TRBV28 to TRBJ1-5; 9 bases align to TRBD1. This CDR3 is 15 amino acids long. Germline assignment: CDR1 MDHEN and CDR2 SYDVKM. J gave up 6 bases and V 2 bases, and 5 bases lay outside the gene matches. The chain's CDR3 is CASSLGQGFRQPQHF. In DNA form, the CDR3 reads TGTGCCAGCAGTTTAGGACAGGGGTTTCGTCAGCCCCAGCATTTT.

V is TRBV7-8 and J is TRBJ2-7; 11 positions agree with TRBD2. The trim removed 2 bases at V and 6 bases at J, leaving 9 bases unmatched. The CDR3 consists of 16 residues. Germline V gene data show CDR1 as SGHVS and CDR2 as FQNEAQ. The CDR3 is CASSLLLAGARGEQYF. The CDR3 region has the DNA TGTGCCAGCAGCTTATTACTAGCGGGGGCTCGCGGCGAGCAGTACTTC.

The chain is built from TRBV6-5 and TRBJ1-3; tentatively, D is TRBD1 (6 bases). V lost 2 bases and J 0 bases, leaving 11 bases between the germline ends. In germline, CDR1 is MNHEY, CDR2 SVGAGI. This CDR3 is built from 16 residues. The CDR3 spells CASSYGGRNSGNTIYF. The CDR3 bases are TGTGCCAGCAGTTACGGGGGCAGAAACTCTGGAAACACCATATATTTT.

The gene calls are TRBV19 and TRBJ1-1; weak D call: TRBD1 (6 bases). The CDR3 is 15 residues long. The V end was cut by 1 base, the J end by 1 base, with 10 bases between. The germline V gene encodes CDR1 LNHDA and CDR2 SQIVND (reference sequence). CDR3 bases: TGTGCCAGTAGTATAGTGGGCAGGGGGAACACTGAAGCTTTCTTT. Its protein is CASSIVGRGNTEAFF.

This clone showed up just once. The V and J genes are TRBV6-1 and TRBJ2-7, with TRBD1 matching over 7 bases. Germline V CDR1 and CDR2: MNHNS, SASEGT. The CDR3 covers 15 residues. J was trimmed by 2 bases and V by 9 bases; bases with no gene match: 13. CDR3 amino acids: CASGDRGGPTYEQYF. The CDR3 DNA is TGTGCCAGTGGAGACAGAGGGGGCCCCACCTACGAGCAGTACTTC.

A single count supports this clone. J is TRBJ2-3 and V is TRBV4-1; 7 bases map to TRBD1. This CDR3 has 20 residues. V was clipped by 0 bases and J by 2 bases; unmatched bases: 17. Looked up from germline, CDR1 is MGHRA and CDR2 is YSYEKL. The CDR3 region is CASSQDPQGSRGPLTDTQYF. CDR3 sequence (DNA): TGCGCCAGCAGCCAAGATCCACAAGGGTCTAGGGGGCCTCTCACAGATACGCAGTATTTT.

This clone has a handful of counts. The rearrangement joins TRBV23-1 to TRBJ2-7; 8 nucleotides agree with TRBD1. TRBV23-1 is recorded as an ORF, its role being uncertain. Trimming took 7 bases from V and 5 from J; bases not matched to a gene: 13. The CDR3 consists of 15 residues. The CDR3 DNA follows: TGCGCCAGCAAATTTCCGGCGACAGGGGTCAACGAGCAGTACTTC. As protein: CASKFPATGVNEQYF.

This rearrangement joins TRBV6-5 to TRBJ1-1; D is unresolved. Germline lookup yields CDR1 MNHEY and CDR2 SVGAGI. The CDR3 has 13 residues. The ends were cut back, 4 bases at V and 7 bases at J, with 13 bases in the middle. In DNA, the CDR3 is TGTGCCAGCAGTTCCCGCGGGCGAGTTGAAGCTTTCTTT. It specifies CASSSRGRVEAFF.

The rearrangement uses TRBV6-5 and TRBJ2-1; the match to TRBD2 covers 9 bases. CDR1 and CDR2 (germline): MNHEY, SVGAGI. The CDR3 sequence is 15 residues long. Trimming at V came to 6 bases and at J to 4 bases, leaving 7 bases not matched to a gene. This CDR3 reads CASRTSGSTYNEQFF. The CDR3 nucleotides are TGTGCCAGCAGGACTAGCGGTTCGACTTACAATGAGCAGTTCTTC.

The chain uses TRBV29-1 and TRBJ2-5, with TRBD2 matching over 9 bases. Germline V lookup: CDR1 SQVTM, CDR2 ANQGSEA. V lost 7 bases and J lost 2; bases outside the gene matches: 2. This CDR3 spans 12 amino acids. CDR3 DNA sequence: TGCAGCGGCGGGGGGGCGCAAGAGACCCAGTACTTC. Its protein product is CSGGGAQETQYF.

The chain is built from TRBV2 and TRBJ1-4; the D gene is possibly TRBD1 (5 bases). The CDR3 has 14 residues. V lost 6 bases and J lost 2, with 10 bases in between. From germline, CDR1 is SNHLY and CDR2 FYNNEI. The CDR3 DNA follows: TGTGCCAGCAGGACGGAGGGGACTAATGAAAAACTGTTTTTT. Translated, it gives CASRTEGTNEKLFF.